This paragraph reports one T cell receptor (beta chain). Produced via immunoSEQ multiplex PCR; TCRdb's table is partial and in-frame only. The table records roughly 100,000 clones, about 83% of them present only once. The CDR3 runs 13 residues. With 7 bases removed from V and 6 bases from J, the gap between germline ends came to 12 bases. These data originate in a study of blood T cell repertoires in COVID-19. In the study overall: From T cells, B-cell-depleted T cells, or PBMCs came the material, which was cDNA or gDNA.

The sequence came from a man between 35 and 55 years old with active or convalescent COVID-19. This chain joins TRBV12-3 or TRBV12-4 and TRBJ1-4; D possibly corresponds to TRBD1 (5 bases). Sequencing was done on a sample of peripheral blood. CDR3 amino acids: CASTLWGDEKLFF. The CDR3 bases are TGTGCCAGCACCCTTTGGGGGGATGAAAAACTGTTTTTT.